The rows below give T cell receptor beta chains drawn from one sample of a study of long-term antiretroviral therapy in people with HIV. Clones were read by immunoSEQ multiplex PCR, and TCRdb kept only the in-frame ones, dropping some. The sample comprises 25,000 to 35,000 clones, 75% to 90% of which are singletons, and about 14% rests with the top ten. This specimen was unsorted PBMCs, taken 2.9 years after starting antiretroviral therapy. These receptors were taken from a man in his forties or fifties with HIV. The CDR3 runs from the conserved cysteine through the conserved F or W. The order of the fields is J gene, V gene, clone size, D gene, CDR3 protein, CDR3 DNA. A D gene is named only where the DNA matches it firmly. Size tells how often a clone was seen (once, few, many) or the class of an expanded clone, and some rows leave it out.

j_gene: TRBJ1-3; v_gene: TRBV2; abundance: -; d_gene: -; CDR3aa: CASSIGEWGNTIYF; CDR3nt: TGTGCCAGCAGTATAGGAGAATGGGGAAACACCATATATTTT
j_gene: TRBJ2-7; v_gene: TRBV10-3; abundance: -; d_gene: TRBD1; CDR3aa: CAISEGQGELNEQYF; CDR3nt: TGTGCCATCAGTGAGGGTCAGGGGGAACTCAACGAGCAGTACTTC
j_gene: TRBJ1-2; v_gene: TRBV30; abundance: -; d_gene: -; CDR3aa: CAWSANYGYTF; CDR3nt: TGTGCCTGGAGTGCAAACTATGGCTACACCTTC
j_gene: TRBJ2-5; v_gene: TRBV6-5; abundance: -; d_gene: TRBD2; CDR3aa: CASRGGEGGEQYF; CDR3nt: TGTGCCAGCAGGGGGGGAGAGGGAGGGGAGCAGTACTTC
j_gene: TRBJ2-2; v_gene: TRBV4-1; abundance: -; d_gene: -; CDR3aa: CASSGRTTPSGTGELFF; CDR3nt: TGCGCCAGCAGCGGACGGACGACCCCTTCGGGCACCGGGGAGCTGTTTTTT
j_gene: TRBJ2-5; v_gene: TRBV11-2; abundance: few; d_gene: -; CDR3aa: CASSLREETQYF; CDR3nt: TGTGCCAGCAGCTTAAGGGAAGAGACCCAGTACTTC
j_gene: TRBJ2-1; v_gene: TRBV18; abundance: -; d_gene: TRBD2; CDR3aa: CASSPGLAGNNEQFF; CDR3nt: TGTGCCAGCTCACCAGGGCTAGCGGGGAACAATGAGCAGTTCTTC
j_gene: TRBJ2-7; v_gene: TRBV29-1; abundance: -; d_gene: TRBD1; CDR3aa: CSVEWDRGYEQYF; CDR3nt: TGCAGCGTTGAATGGGACAGGGGTTACGAGCAGTACTTC
j_gene: TRBJ1-1; v_gene: TRBV4-3; abundance: -; d_gene: TRBD1; CDR3aa: CASSRVQGTEAFF; CDR3nt: TGCGCCAGCAGCCGAGTACAGGGGACTGAAGCTTTCTTT
j_gene: TRBJ2-2; v_gene: TRBV7-3; abundance: -; d_gene: TRBD2; CDR3aa: CASSSLGLAGGGELFF; CDR3nt: TGTGCCAGCAGCTCCCTCGGACTAGCGGGGGGCGGGGAGCTGTTTTTT
j_gene: TRBJ2-5; v_gene: TRBV28; abundance: -; d_gene: TRBD1; CDR3aa: CASSPRGQGEETQYF; CDR3nt: TGTGCCAGCAGCCCTCGTGGACAGGGAGAGGAGACCCAGTACTTC
j_gene: TRBJ2-7; v_gene: TRBV6-5; abundance: -; d_gene: -; CDR3aa: CASSYSERYEQYF; CDR3nt: TGTGCCAGCAGTTACTCGGAACGGTACGAGCAGTACTTC
j_gene: TRBJ2-1; v_gene: TRBV4-3; abundance: -; d_gene: TRBD1; CDR3aa: CASSQDLGTGDYNEQFF; CDR3nt: TGCGCCAGCAGCCAAGATTTAGGGACAGGGGACTACAATGAGCAGTTCTTC
j_gene: TRBJ1-5; v_gene: TRBV4-1; abundance: -; d_gene: -; CDR3aa: CASSQETGISNQPQHF; CDR3nt: TGCGCCAGCAGCCAAGAAACGGGCATTAGCAATCAGCCCCAGCATTTT
j_gene: TRBJ1-2; v_gene: TRBV10-3; abundance: -; d_gene: -; CDR3aa: CAILEQGFGGYTF; CDR3nt: TGTGCCATCCTGGAACAGGGCTTCGGCGGCTACACCTTC
j_gene: TRBJ1-2; v_gene: TRBV4-3; abundance: -; d_gene: -; CDR3aa: CASSPRGGPNYGYTF; CDR3nt: TGCGCCAGCAGCCCGAGGGGGGGGCCTAACTATGGCTACACCTTC
j_gene: TRBJ2-3; v_gene: TRBV28; abundance: -; d_gene: -; CDR3aa: CASSLSLGGTPKGGGSSTDTQYF; CDR3nt: TGTGCCAGCAGTTTAAGTCTGGGGGGAACTCCTAAGGGCGGGGGCTCGAGCACAGATACGCAGTATTTT
j_gene: TRBJ1-1; v_gene: TRBV7-9; abundance: few; d_gene: -; CDR3aa: CASSLGPPGTEAFF; CDR3nt: TGTGCCAGCAGCCTGGGTCCACCGGGCACTGAAGCTTTCTTT
j_gene: TRBJ1-2; v_gene: TRBV6-5; abundance: -; d_gene: -; CDR3aa: CASRTSNYGYTF; CDR3nt: TGTGCCAGCAGAACATCTAACTATGGCTACACCTTC
j_gene: TRBJ1-2; v_gene: TRBV28; abundance: few; d_gene: -; CDR3aa: CAIQGANDYGYTF; CDR3nt: TGTGCCATTCAGGGAGCCAACGACTATGGCTACACCTTC
j_gene: TRBJ1-1; v_gene: TRBV19; abundance: -; d_gene: -; CDR3aa: CASSIITVRGPTEAFF; CDR3nt: TGTGCCAGTAGTATTATAACCGTCCGGGGGCCCACTGAAGCTTTCTTT
j_gene: TRBJ2-2; v_gene: TRBV29-1; abundance: -; d_gene: -; CDR3aa: CSVDGEGATGELFF; CDR3nt: TGCAGCGTTGACGGGGAGGGGGCAACCGGGGAGCTGTTTTTT
j_gene: TRBJ2-1; v_gene: TRBV27; abundance: -; d_gene: TRBD1; CDR3aa: CASSRNRGRHPEQFF; CDR3nt: TGTGCCAGCAGCCGAAACAGGGGGCGACACCCTGAGCAGTTCTTC
j_gene: TRBJ2-4; v_gene: TRBV5-6; abundance: -; d_gene: TRBD1; CDR3aa: CASSSPPGTEYF; CDR3nt: TGTGCCAGCAGCTCACCCCCCGGGACAGAGTACTTC
j_gene: TRBJ1-1; v_gene: TRBV18; abundance: once; d_gene: -; CDR3aa: CASSQIRGGTEAFF; CDR3nt: TGTGCCAGCTCCCAAATCAGGGGAGGGACTGAAGCTTTCTTT
j_gene: TRBJ1-2; v_gene: TRBV6-1; abundance: -; d_gene: -; CDR3aa: CASSERGTSGYTF; CDR3nt: TGTGCCAGCAGTGAACGGGGGACCTCTGGCTACACCTTC
j_gene: TRBJ1-1; v_gene: TRBV10-3; abundance: -; d_gene: -; CDR3aa: CAISEFTGMNTEAFF; CDR3nt: TGTGCCATCAGTGAGTTTACAGGGATGAACACTGAAGCTTTCTTT
j_gene: TRBJ2-7; v_gene: TRBV7-8; abundance: -; d_gene: -; CDR3aa: CASALLDGTYEQYF; CDR3nt: TGTGCCAGCGCCTTATTGGACGGAACCTACGAGCAGTACTTC
j_gene: TRBJ2-2; v_gene: TRBV27; abundance: -; d_gene: -; CDR3aa: CASSLSTGYGNTGELFF; CDR3nt: TGTGCCAGCAGTTTATCGACGGGGTACGGGAACACCGGGGAGCTGTTTTTT
j_gene: TRBJ2-7; v_gene: TRBV14; abundance: -; d_gene: TRBD1; CDR3aa: CASSFRTGSSYEQYF; CDR3nt: TGTGCCAGCAGCTTCAGGACAGGGAGCTCCTACGAGCAGTACTTC
j_gene: TRBJ2-1; v_gene: TRBV10-1; abundance: -; d_gene: -; CDR3aa: CASSLTSGPEYNEQFF; CDR3nt: TGCGCCAGCAGCCTGACATCGGGCCCGGAGTACAATGAGCAGTTCTTC
j_gene: TRBJ1-2; v_gene: TRBV11-1; abundance: few; d_gene: -; CDR3aa: CASSPGPGASGYTF; CDR3nt: TGTGCCAGCAGCCCGGGGCCGGGGGCTAGTGGCTACACCTTC
j_gene: TRBJ1-2; v_gene: TRBV2; abundance: once; d_gene: -; CDR3aa: CASRGRGGPLYGYTF; CDR3nt: TGTGCCAGCAGGGGCAGGGGCGGCCCGCTCTATGGCTACACCTTC
j_gene: TRBJ1-2; v_gene: TRBV19; abundance: -; d_gene: -; CDR3aa: CASSIGRGQSGGYTF; CDR3nt: TGTGCCAGTAGTATTGGGAGGGGCCAAAGTGGTGGCTACACCTTC
j_gene: TRBJ2-1; v_gene: TRBV6-6; abundance: -; d_gene: -; CDR3aa: CASTLTYSGDEQFF; CDR3nt: TGTGCCAGCACCCTGACCTACAGTGGCGATGAGCAGTTCTTC
j_gene: TRBJ1-2; v_gene: TRBV6-1; abundance: few; d_gene: TRBD1; CDR3aa: CASSEYGTGSYGYTF; CDR3nt: TGTGCCAGCAGTGAATATGGGACAGGGTCATATGGCTACACCTTC
j_gene: TRBJ2-7; v_gene: TRBV18; abundance: -; d_gene: -; CDR3aa: CASSPGTYEQYF; CDR3nt: TGTGCCAGCTCACCCGGGACCTACGAGCAGTACTTC
j_gene: TRBJ1-2; v_gene: TRBV5-1; abundance: -; d_gene: -; CDR3aa: CASSPGLYGYTF; CDR3nt: TGCGCCAGCAGCCCTGGACTCTATGGCTACACCTTC
j_gene: TRBJ1-1; v_gene: TRBV19; abundance: few; d_gene: TRBD1; CDR3aa: CASSARQGDTEAFF; CDR3nt: TGTGCCAGTAGTGCCCGACAGGGGGACACTGAAGCTTTCTTT
j_gene: TRBJ2-5; v_gene: TRBV7-3; abundance: -; d_gene: -; CDR3aa: CASSSYQETQYF; CDR3nt: TGTGCCAGCAGCTCGTACCAAGAGACCCAGTACTTC
j_gene: TRBJ1-4; v_gene: TRBV19; abundance: -; d_gene: -; CDR3aa: CASSATSTGPAGKLFF; CDR3nt: TGTGCCAGTAGTGCAACCTCAACAGGGCCTGCGGGAAAACTGTTTTTT
j_gene: TRBJ2-1; v_gene: TRBV7-8; abundance: -; d_gene: TRBD2; CDR3aa: CASSLERPGLAPLRSYNEQFF; CDR3nt: TGTGCCAGCAGCTTAGAACGCCCGGGACTAGCGCCATTAAGGTCCTACAATGAGCAGTTCTTC
j_gene: TRBJ1-5; v_gene: TRBV7-2; abundance: -; d_gene: TRBD1; CDR3aa: CASSWGQGNQPQHF; CDR3nt: TGTGCCAGCAGCTGGGGACAGGGCAATCAGCCCCAGCATTTT
j_gene: TRBJ2-2; v_gene: TRBV9; abundance: few; d_gene: TRBD1; CDR3aa: CASSASYRGWAGELFF; CDR3nt: TGTGCCAGCAGCGCCTCGTACAGGGGATGGGCCGGGGAGCTGTTTTTT
j_gene: TRBJ1-1; v_gene: TRBV18; abundance: -; d_gene: -; CDR3aa: CASSPLDGEAFF; CDR3nt: TGTGCCAGCTCACCCCTGGACGGTGAAGCTTTCTTT
j_gene: TRBJ1-2; v_gene: TRBV9; abundance: -; d_gene: -; CDR3aa: CASSVAGDTDRNGYTF; CDR3nt: TGTGCCAGCAGCGTAGCGGGGGATACTGATAGGAATGGCTACACCTTC
j_gene: TRBJ2-1; v_gene: TRBV10-3; abundance: once; d_gene: TRBD2; CDR3aa: CAISREGDEQFF; CDR3nt: TGTGCCATCAGTAGGGAGGGCGATGAGCAGTTCTTC
j_gene: TRBJ2-5; v_gene: TRBV7-9; abundance: -; d_gene: TRBD2; CDR3aa: CASSRGLAGGPGETQYF; CDR3nt: TGTGCCAGCAGCCGCGGACTAGCGGGGGGGCCGGGGGAGACCCAGTACTTC
j_gene: TRBJ2-1; v_gene: TRBV5-6; abundance: few; d_gene: TRBD2; CDR3aa: CASSLAGVPYNEQFF; CDR3nt: TGTGCCAGCAGCTTAGCGGGGGTTCCCTACAATGAGCAGTTCTTC
j_gene: TRBJ1-6; v_gene: TRBV28; abundance: -; d_gene: -; CDR3aa: CASSLGGYNSPLHF; CDR3nt: TGTGCCAGCAGTTTGGGCGGTTATAATTCACCCCTCCACTTT
j_gene: TRBJ1-2; v_gene: TRBV30; abundance: -; d_gene: -; CDR3aa: CAWSPTGGYGYTF; CDR3nt: TGTGCCTGGAGTCCAACGGGGGGATATGGCTACACCTTC
j_gene: TRBJ1-6; v_gene: TRBV6-5; abundance: -; d_gene: -; CDR3aa: CASSSPGGVNSPLHF; CDR3nt: TGTGCCAGCAGTTCCCCCGGGGGGGTAAATTCACCCCTCCACTTT
j_gene: TRBJ2-5; v_gene: TRBV7-8; abundance: -; d_gene: -; CDR3aa: CASSLAMGKGEQYF; CDR3nt: TGTGCCAGCAGCTTAGCGATGGGGAAAGGAGAGCAGTACTTC
j_gene: TRBJ1-1; v_gene: TRBV4-2; abundance: -; d_gene: -; CDR3aa: CASSQWVNTEAFF; CDR3nt: TGTGCCAGCAGCCAGTGGGTGAACACTGAAGCTTTCTTT
j_gene: TRBJ1-1; v_gene: TRBV28; abundance: -; d_gene: TRBD1; CDR3aa: CASSFETGWRTEAFF; CDR3nt: TGTGCCAGCAGTTTCGAGACAGGGTGGCGCACTGAAGCTTTCTTT
j_gene: TRBJ1-1; v_gene: TRBV27; abundance: -; d_gene: -; CDR3aa: CASSFYSSGTEAFF; CDR3nt: TGTGCCAGCAGTTTTTACAGTTCGGGAACTGAAGCTTTCTTT
j_gene: TRBJ1-2; v_gene: TRBV10-3; abundance: few; d_gene: -; CDR3aa: CAISEPRDRYGYTF; CDR3nt: TGTGCCATCAGTGAGCCGAGGGACCGGTATGGCTACACCTTC
j_gene: TRBJ2-1; v_gene: TRBV18; abundance: -; d_gene: TRBD1; CDR3aa: CASLTGGQGNWNEQFF; CDR3nt: TGTGCCAGCCTCACGGGGGGACAGGGGAATTGGAATGAGCAGTTCTTC
j_gene: TRBJ2-3; v_gene: TRBV11-2; abundance: -; d_gene: TRBD2; CDR3aa: CASSLDGSGGASIGTDTQYF; CDR3nt: TGTGCCAGCAGCTTAGATGGTAGCGGGGGGGCAAGTATAGGCACAGATACGCAGTATTTT
j_gene: TRBJ1-6; v_gene: TRBV9; abundance: -; d_gene: TRBD1; CDR3aa: CASSVAGQGSGSPLHF; CDR3nt: TGTGCCAGCAGCGTAGCAGGACAGGGGTCGGGTTCACCCCTCCACTTT